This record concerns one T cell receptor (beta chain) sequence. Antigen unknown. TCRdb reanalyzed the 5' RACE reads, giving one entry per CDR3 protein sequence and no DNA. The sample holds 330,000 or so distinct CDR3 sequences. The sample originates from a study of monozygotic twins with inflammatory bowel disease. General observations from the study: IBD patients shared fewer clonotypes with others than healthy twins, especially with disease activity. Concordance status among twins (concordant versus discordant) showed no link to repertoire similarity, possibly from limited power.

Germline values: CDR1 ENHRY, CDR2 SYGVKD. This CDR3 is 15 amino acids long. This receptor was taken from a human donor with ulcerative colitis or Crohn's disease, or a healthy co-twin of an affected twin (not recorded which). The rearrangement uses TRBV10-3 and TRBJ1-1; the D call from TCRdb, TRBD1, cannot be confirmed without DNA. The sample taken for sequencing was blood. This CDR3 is CAIRTPDTLTTEAFF.